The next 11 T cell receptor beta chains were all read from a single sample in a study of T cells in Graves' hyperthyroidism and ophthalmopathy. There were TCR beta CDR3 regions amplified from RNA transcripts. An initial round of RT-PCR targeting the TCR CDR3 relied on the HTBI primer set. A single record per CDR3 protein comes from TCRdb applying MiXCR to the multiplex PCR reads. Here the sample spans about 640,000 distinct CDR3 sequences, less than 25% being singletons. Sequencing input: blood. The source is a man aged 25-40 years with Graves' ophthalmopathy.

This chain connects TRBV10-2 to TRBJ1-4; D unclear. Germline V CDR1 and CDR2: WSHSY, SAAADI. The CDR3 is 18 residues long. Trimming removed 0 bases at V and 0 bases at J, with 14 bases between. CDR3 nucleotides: TGCGCCAGCAGTGAGTCAGGGCAGTTGATTGCAACTAATGAAAAACTGTTTTTT. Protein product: CASSESGQLIATNEKLFF.

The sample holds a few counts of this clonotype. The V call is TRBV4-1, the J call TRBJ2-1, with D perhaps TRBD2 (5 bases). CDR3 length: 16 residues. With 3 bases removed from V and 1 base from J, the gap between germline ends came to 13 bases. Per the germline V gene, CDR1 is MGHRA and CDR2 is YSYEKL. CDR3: CASSQDEGVSYNEQFF. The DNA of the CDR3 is TGCGCCAGCAGCCAGGACGAGGGAGTGTCCTACAATGAGCAGTTCTTC.

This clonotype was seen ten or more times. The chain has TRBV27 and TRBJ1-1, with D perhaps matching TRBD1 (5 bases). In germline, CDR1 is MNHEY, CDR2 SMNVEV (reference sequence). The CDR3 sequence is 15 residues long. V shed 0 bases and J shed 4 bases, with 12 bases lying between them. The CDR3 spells CASSLSGGGGTEAFF. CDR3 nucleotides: TGTGCCAGCAGTTTATCGGGGGGAGGTGGCACTGAAGCTTTCTTT.

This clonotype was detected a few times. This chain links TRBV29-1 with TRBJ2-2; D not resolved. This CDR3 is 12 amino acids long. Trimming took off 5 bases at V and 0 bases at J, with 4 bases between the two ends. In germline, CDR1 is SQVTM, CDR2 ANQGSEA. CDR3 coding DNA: TGCAGCGTTAGTACGAACACCGGGGAGCTGTTTTTT. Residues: CSVSTNTGELFF.

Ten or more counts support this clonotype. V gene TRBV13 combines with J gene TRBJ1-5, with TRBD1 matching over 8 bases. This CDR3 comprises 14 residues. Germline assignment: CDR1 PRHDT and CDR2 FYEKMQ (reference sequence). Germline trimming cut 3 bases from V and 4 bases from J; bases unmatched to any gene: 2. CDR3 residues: CASSFGQGNQPQHF. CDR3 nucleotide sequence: TGTGCCAGCAGCTTCGGACAGGGAAATCAGCCCCAGCATTTT.

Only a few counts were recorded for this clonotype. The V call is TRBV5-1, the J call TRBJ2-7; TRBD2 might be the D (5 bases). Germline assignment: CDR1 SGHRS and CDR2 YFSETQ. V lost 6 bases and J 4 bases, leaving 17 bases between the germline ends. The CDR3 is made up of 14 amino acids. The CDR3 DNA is TGCGCCAGCACCCCGACTACCTCAGGATACGAGCAGTACTTC. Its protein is CASTPTTSGYEQYF.

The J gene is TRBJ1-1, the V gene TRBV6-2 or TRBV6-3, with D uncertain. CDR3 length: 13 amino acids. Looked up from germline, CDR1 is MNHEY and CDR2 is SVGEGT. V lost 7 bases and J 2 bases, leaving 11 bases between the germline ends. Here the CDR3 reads CASKVQLNTEAFF. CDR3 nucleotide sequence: TGTGCCAGCAAGGTACAGCTTAACACTGAAGCTTTCTTT.

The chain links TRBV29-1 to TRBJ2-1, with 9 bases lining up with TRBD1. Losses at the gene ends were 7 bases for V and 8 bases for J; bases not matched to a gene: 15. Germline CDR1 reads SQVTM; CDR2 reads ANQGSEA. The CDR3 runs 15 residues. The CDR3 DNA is TGCAGCGGAAACTCGGACAGGGGCCTCATGGATGAGCAGTTCTTC. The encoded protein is CSGNSDRGLMDEQFF.

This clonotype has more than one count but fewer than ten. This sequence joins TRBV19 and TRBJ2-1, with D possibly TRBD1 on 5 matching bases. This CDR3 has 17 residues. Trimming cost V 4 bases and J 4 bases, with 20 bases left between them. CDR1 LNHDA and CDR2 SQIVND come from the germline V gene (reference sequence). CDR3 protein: CASSKPPWGGAYNEQFF. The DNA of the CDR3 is TGTGCCAGTAGTAAACCGCCGTGGGGCGGAGCGTACAATGAGCAGTTCTTC.

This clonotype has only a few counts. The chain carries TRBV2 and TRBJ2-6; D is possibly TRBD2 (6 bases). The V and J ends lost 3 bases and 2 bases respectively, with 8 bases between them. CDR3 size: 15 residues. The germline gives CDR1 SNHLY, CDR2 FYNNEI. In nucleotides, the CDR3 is TGTGCCAGCAGTGAGGAGGGTGCTGGGGCCAACGTCCTGACTTTC. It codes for CASSEEGAGANVLTF.

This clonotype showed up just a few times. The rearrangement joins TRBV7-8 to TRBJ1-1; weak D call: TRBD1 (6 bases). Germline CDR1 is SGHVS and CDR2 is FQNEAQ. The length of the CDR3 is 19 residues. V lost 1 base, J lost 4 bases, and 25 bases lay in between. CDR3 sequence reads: CASSLGSVSVRGAVTEAFF. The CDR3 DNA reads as TGTGCCAGCAGCTTAGGCTCTGTATCAGTCAGGGGCGCGGTCACTGAAGCTTTCTTT.